A selection of T cell receptor beta chains follows, all from one sample in a study of T cells in Graves' hyperthyroidism and ophthalmopathy. TCRdb fed the multiplex PCR reads into MiXCR, producing one record per CDR3 protein. Seen here are 300,000 to 450,000 distinct CDR3 sequences, roughly 25% observed once, and the top ten hold around 70%. The sample was blood. These receptors came from a man aged 45-65 years with Graves' hyperthyroidism. CDR3s include the opening cysteine and the closing phenylalanine or tryptophan. Fields, in order: D gene, V gene, J gene, clone size, CDR3 protein, CDR3 DNA. A D gene is named only where the DNA matches it firmly. Size is omitted from some rows. Given values are once, few, many or a class for expanded clones.

TRBD1	TRBV27	TRBJ2-4	.	CASSLGQGAIQYF	TGTGCCAGCAGTTTGGGACAGGGAGCCATTCAGTACTTC
.	TRBV2	TRBJ2-1	.	CASSEQGMNEQFF	TGTGCCAGCAGTGAACAGGGAATGAATGAGCAGTTCTTC
.	TRBV11-2	TRBJ1-2	.	CASSRVQGRGGYTF	TGTGCCAGCAGCCGGGTACAGGGTCGGGGAGGCTACACCTTC
.	TRBV7-3	TRBJ2-1	many	CASSAYRDNEQFF	TGTGCCAGCAGCGCCTACAGGGATAATGAGCAGTTCTTC
TRBD1	TRBV2	TRBJ1-4	few	CATSGQDEKLFF	TGTGCCACCAGTGGACAGGATGAAAAACTGTTTTTT
TRBD1	TRBV7-9	TRBJ2-3	few	CASSLSPGQGTDTQYF	TGTGCCAGCAGCTTAAGTCCGGGACAGGGGACAGATACGCAGTATTTT
.	TRBV29-1	TRBJ2-7	few	CSVRTTSYEQYF	TGCAGCGTCAGGACCACCTCCTACGAGCAGTACTTC
.	TRBV6-1	TRBJ1-5	many	CASSPGNRYGNQPQHF	TGTGCCAGCAGTCCGGGGAACCGCTATGGCAATCAGCCCCAGCATTTT
.	TRBV6-1	TRBJ2-7	.	CASTPTAGVSSYEQYF	TGTGCCAGCACCCCCACGGCAGGGGTCTCCTCCTACGAGCAGTACTTC
.	TRBV30	TRBJ1-5	few	CAWSRDSFNQPQHF	TGTGCCTGGAGCCGGGACTCCTTCAATCAGCCCCAGCATTTT
.	TRBV6-2/TRBV6-3	TRBJ2-7	few	CASSYYGVDEQYF	TGTGCCAGCAGTTACTATGGGGTTGACGAGCAGTACTTC
.	TRBV24-1	TRBJ2-3	many	CATSDRGPKSTDTQYF	TGTGCCACCAGTGACCGCGGGCCGAAGTCAACAGATACGCAGTATTTT
TRBD1	TRBV7-9	TRBJ1-1	many	CASNEQGLNTEAFF	TGTGCCAGCAACGAACAGGGGCTGAACACTGAAGCTTTCTTT